The 12 T cell receptor beta chains below were found in one sample sequenced in a study of cytomegalovirus exposure and HLA in healthy donors. Primers: 60 Vbeta forward and 13 Jbeta reverse. Data came from immunoSEQ multiplex PCR; TCRdb stores just in-frame clones and leaves some out. The data contain fewer than 150,000 clones, around 82% of them seen just once; the ten biggest clones take up less than 5.5%. Specimen: PBMCs. The origin of the receptors is a woman in her thirties in good health and CMV-seropositive.

This chain uses TRBV18 with TRBJ2-5; 7 positions match TRBD2. V was clipped by 2 bases and J by 3 bases; unmatched bases: 6. Germline V gene sequence: CDR1 KGHSH, CDR2 LQKENI. This CDR3 comprises 15 residues. CDR3 DNA sequence: TGTGCCAGCTCACCAAAGTTGCTAGCGGAAGAGACCCAGTACTTC. It is translated as CASSPKLLAEETQYF.

V usage is TRBV7-8 and J usage is TRBJ2-2; TRBD2 agrees at 12 bases. The length of the CDR3 is 18 residues. CDR1 is SGHVS, CDR2 FQNEAQ, per germline. V gave up 1 base and J gave up 3 bases; unmatched junction bases: 6. CDR3 loop: CASSLERTSGDYTGELFF. The CDR3 DNA follows: TGTGCCAGCAGCTTAGAAAGGACTAGCGGGGATTACACCGGGGAGCTGTTTTTT.

The V gene is TRBV9, the J gene TRBJ2-7; 10 nucleotides line up with TRBD1. The CDR3 has 15 residues. The V gene end was trimmed by 2 bases and the J gene end by 3 bases; junction bases not matched to a gene: 5. From germline, CDR1 is SGDLS and CDR2 YYNGEE. CDR3 bases: TGTGCCAGCAGCGTCTCCGGGACAGGGGACTACGAGCAGTACTTC. It encodes CASSVSGTGDYEQYF.

The chain couples TRBV5-1 to TRBJ2-3; 14 bases agree with TRBD2. The germline V gene has CDR1 SGHRS and CDR2 YFSETQ. J gave up 1 base and V 4 bases, and 5 bases lay outside the gene matches. The CDR3 is 17 residues long. CDR3 sequence reads: CASSPGTSGRGTDTQYF. As DNA, the CDR3 is TGCGCCAGCAGCCCCGGGACTAGCGGGAGAGGCACAGATACGCAGTATTTT. The whole variable domain, filled in from reference TRBV5-1 and TRBJ2-3, reads KAGVTQTPRYLIKTRGQQVTLSCSPISGHRSVSWYQQTPGQGLQFLFEYFSETQRNKGNFPGRFSGRQFSNSRSEMNVSTLELGDSALYLCASSPGTSGRGTDTQYFGPGTRLTVL.

The chain employs TRBV5-1 and TRBJ1-4; the D is unclear. This CDR3 region has 15 residues. The germline V gene has CDR1 SGHRS and CDR2 YFSETQ. V lost 0 bases to trimming and J lost 8 bases, with 14 bases between them. CDR3 region: CASSLAPEPGEKLFF. The CDR3, as DNA: TGCGCCAGCAGCTTGGCTCCGGAGCCCGGGGAAAAACTGTTTTTT. The entire variable domain, with the rest obtained from reference TRBV5-1 and TRBJ1-4, is as follows: KAGVTQTPRYLIKTRGQQVTLSCSPISGHRSVSWYQQTPGQGLQFLFEYFSETQRNKGNFPGRFSGRQFSNSRSEMNVSTLELGDSALYLCASSLAPEPGEKLFFGSGTQLSVL.

The chain uses TRBV5-4 and TRBJ2-7, with a weak D call TRBD2 (6 bases). The germline V gene has CDR1 SGHNT and CDR2 YYREEE (reference sequence). The CDR3 is 13 amino acids. The V end lost 4 bases, the J end lost 2 bases, and 10 bases lay between the germline ends. CDR3 amino acids: CASSRSGAYEQYF. The DNA for the CDR3 is TGTGCCAGCAGCCGATCGGGAGCCTACGAGCAGTACTTC.

The genes are TRBV30 and TRBJ2-2; 7 bases are shared with TRBD2. This CDR3 is 15 amino acids long. The junction had 16 bases not matched to a gene; V was cut back by 7 bases and J by 8 bases. Germline assignment: CDR1 GTSNPN and CDR2 SVGIG (reference sequence). The CDR3 region is CASEGRENPLGELFF. CDR3 DNA: TGTGCCTCTGAGGGGCGGGAGAATCCGTTAGGGGAGCTGTTTTTT.

The V gene is TRBV10-3, the J gene TRBJ1-2; possible D gene TRBD1, 6 bases. This CDR3 comprises 13 residues. Germline V gene sequence: CDR1 ENHRY, CDR2 SYGVKD. V was shortened by 2 bases and J by 5 bases, with 9 bases between the two germline ends. The CDR3 DNA reads TGTGCCATCAGTGAGGGACAGCTATATGGCTACACCTTC. Translation gives CAISEGQLYGYTF.

The chain joins TRBV21-1 to TRBJ2-7; the D call in the table, TRBD1, was not verified against the DNA. TRBV21-1 corresponds to a pseudogene. This CDR3 is 17 amino acids long. The CDR3 spells CASRIKRVDRGSGEQYF. The CDR3 coding sequence is TGTGCCAGCAGGATAAAACGGGTCGACAGGGGGTCTGGGGAGCAGTACTTC.

This clone was counted a single time. CDR3 residues: CASSAPGVGEKLFF. The CDR3 DNA follows: TGCGCCAGCAGCGCCCCCGGGGTTGGGGAAAAACTGTTTTTT. The chain employs TRBV5-1 and TRBJ1-4; D uncertain. The V and J ends lost 4 bases and 8 bases respectively, with 15 bases between them. The CDR3 sequence is 14 residues long. Germline V gene lookup returns CDR1 SGHRS and CDR2 YFSETQ.

This clone was recorded once. The rearrangement uses TRBV11-2 and TRBJ2-1, with TRBD2 identical over 11 bases. Germline V gene data show CDR1 as SGHAT and CDR2 as FQNNGV. This CDR3 comprises 16 residues. The ends lost 1 base at V and 10 bases at J; junction bases unmatched: 9. The CDR3 coding sequence is TGTGCCAGCAGCTTAGTGTTAGCGGGAGGGCCAAGAGAGCAGTTCTTC. It codes for CASSLVLAGGPREQFF.

The chain is built from TRBV10-2 and TRBJ1-2; unclear D gene. V lost 8 bases and J lost 2, with 6 bases in between. Germline CDR1 is WSHSY and CDR2 is SAAADI. The CDR3 extends over 11 amino acids. The CDR3 loop reads CASGENYGYTF. The CDR3 DNA reads as TGCGCCAGCGGGGAGAACTATGGCTACACCTTC.